Listed below are T cell receptor beta chains from one sample, sequenced in a study of T cell responses to AZD1222 COVID-19 vaccine. Only in-frame clones appear in the TCRdb table, and some are missing; sequencing was by immunoSEQ multiplex PCR. Of 150,000 to 200,000 clones listed, approximately 88% are singletons. The source was peripheral blood, collected on day 0 of AZD1222 vaccination. The receptors were gathered from an adult in good health. The CDR3 runs from the conserved cysteine through the conserved F or W. The order of the fields is D gene, CDR3 length, clone size, J gene, V gene, CDR3 DNA, CDR3 protein. The D gene is left open where the match is weak. Size values are once, few and many counts, or a class for expanded clones, and some rows have none.

>-|16|-|TRBJ1-1|TRBV11-2
TGTGCCAGCAGCAACACCCCTGGCCCCCCGAACACTGAAGCTTTCTTT
CASSNTPGPPNTEAFF
>-|16|-|TRBJ1-6|TRBV28
TGTGCCAGCAGTGCCTGGGGGGCTAGGGTGAATTCACCCCTCCACTTT
CASSAWGARVNSPLHF
>-|14|-|TRBJ1-1|TRBV30
TGTGCCTGGACCGAAAAGGGACCTATCAGAGAAGCTTTCTTT
CAWTEKGPIREAFF
>-|15|-|TRBJ1-3|TRBV28
TGTGCCAGCAGTTTATCGAGAAGGGGTGGAAACACCATATATTTT
CASSLSRRGGNTIYF
>TRBD1|12|-|TRBJ1-4|TRBV18
TGTGCCAGCTCTCCCCGGACAGGCGGCCTGTTTTTT
CASSPRTGGLFF
>TRBD1|14|-|TRBJ2-5|TRBV28
TGTGCCAGCAAACTCTCGGGACAGCCGGAGACCCAGTACTTC
CASKLSGQPETQYF
>-|13|-|TRBJ1-1|TRBV15
TGTGCCACCAGCATTCCGCTGAGGCGTGAAGCTTTCTTT
CATSIPLRREAFF
>-|14|-|TRBJ1-2|TRBV19
TGTGCCAGTACTAAACAGGTTGGCGACTATGGCTACACCTTC
CASTKQVGDYGYTF
>-|12|-|TRBJ1-1|TRBV18
TGTGCCAGCTCACCACAACGGGGAGAAGCTTTCTTT
CASSPQRGEAFF
>TRBD2|15|-|TRBJ2-1|TRBV5-4
TGTGCCAGCAGCGAACTAGCGGGAGTGGAAAATGAGCAGTTCTTC
CASSELAGVENEQFF
>-|10|few|TRBJ2-1|TRBV6-5
TGTGCCAGCGGGTTTGGCGAGCAGTTCTTC
CASGFGEQFF
>-|15|once|TRBJ2-1|TRBV7-3
TGTGCCAGCAGCTTAAATAGCGGCTCCTACAATGAGCAGTTCTTC
CASSLNSGSYNEQFF
>-|13|-|TRBJ2-3|TRBV6-6
TGTGCCAGCAGTCCCCCGCCCGGCGATACGCAGTATTTT
CASSPPPGDTQYF
>TRBD2|16|-|TRBJ2-5|TRBV14
TGTGCCAGCAGCCACGGTAGCGGGGGGGCATTTGAGACCCAGTACTTC
CASSHGSGGAFETQYF
>-|16|-|TRBJ2-2|TRBV5-6
TGTGCCAGCAGCCGAGGACAGCTTCTGAACACCGGGGAGCTGTTTTTT
CASSRGQLLNTGELFF
>-|15|-|TRBJ2-7|TRBV7-2
TGTGCCAGCAGCTCCCGGGGCACCAAGGGGTACGAGCAGTACTTC
CASSSRGTKGYEQYF
>TRBD1|16|-|TRBJ1-4|TRBV4-2
TGTGCCAGCACCTTAGGACAGGGGCTAACTAATGAAAAACTGTTTTTT
CASTLGQGLTNEKLFF
>TRBD1|14|-|TRBJ1-1|TRBV5-4
TGTGCCAGCAGCCAGGGGGGGCTTAACACTGAAGCTTTCTTT
CASSQGGLNTEAFF
>-|13|-|TRBJ1-5|TRBV30
TGTGCCTGGAGTGTGGGGGGCAACCAGCCCCAGCATTTT
CAWSVGGNQPQHF
>-|13|-|TRBJ1-2|TRBV6-2/TRBV6-3
TGTGCCAGCAGTCCCGGACAAAACTATGGCTACACCTTC
CASSPGQNYGYTF
>TRBD1|16|-|TRBJ2-7|TRBV25-1
TGTGCCAGCAGTGACTCCGGGACAGTCAACCTTTACGAGCAGTACTTC
CASSDSGTVNLYEQYF
>-|15|-|TRBJ1-1|TRBV27
TGTGCCAGCAGTTTAGGCAGGATGGGGAACACTGAAGCTTTCTTT
CASSLGRMGNTEAFF
>TRBD1|16|-|TRBJ1-4|TRBV5-1
TGCGCCAGCAGCTTGGAGGTTGGACAGGGTTTTGAAAAACTGTTTTTT
CASSLEVGQGFEKLFF
>-|15|-|TRBJ2-5|TRBV6-5
TGTGCCAGCAGTTACGGCGCGGACCCCTCGGAGACCCAGTACTTC
CASSYGADPSETQYF
>-|13|-|TRBJ1-2|TRBV14
TGTGCCAGCAGCCAAGATCTGGGTTATGGCTACACCTTC
CASSQDLGYGYTF
>TRBD1|16|-|TRBJ1-1|TRBV5-1
TGCGCCAGCAGCTTGGGTGGGACAGGGTCGAACACTGAAGCTTTCTTT
CASSLGGTGSNTEAFF
>-|14|-|TRBJ1-1|TRBV19
TGTGCCAGTAGTATATGGCAGATGAACACTGAAGCTTTCTTT
CASSIWQMNTEAFF
>TRBD2|15|once|TRBJ2-5|TRBV3-1/TRBV3-2
TGTGCCAGCAGCCGGTTACTAGCGGGAGGTGAGACCCAGTACTTC
CASSRLLAGGETQYF
>TRBD2|16|-|TRBJ2-3|TRBV6-2/TRBV6-3
TGTGCCAGCAGTTACTCGCGGGGGAGTGGCACAGATACGCAGTATTTT
CASSYSRGSGTDTQYF
>-|14|-|TRBJ2-6|TRBV29-1
TGCAGCGTACAGTCTAACTCTGGGGCCAACGTCCTGACTTTC
CSVQSNSGANVLTF
>TRBD2|15|-|TRBJ2-1|TRBV7-7
TGTGCTAGCAGCAAACAAGCGGGGTCCTACAATGAGCAGTTCTTC
CASSKQAGSYNEQFF
>-|14|-|TRBJ1-3|TRBV9
TGTGCCAGCAGCGTAGAAAACTCTGGAAACACCATATATTTT
CASSVENSGNTIYF
>-|14|-|TRBJ2-5|TRBV18
TGTGCCAGCTCACCACTTGGGGCAGGGGAGACCCAGTACTTC
CASSPLGAGETQYF
>-|15|-|TRBJ1-1|TRBV30
TGTGCCTTTCTAATGGGACAAAGGGGGGTCACTGAAGCTTTCTTT
CAFLMGQRGVTEAFF
>-|15|-|TRBJ1-1|TRBV7-9
TGTGCCAGCAGCCCTAAAGGGCTCATGAACACTGAAGCTTTCTTT
CASSPKGLMNTEAFF
>TRBD2|14|-|TRBJ2-3|TRBV7-3
TGTGCCAGCAGCTCAGGGACTAGTTCTTATACGCAGTATTTT
CASSSGTSSYTQYF
>-|13|few|TRBJ1-5|TRBV7-2
TGTGCCAGCAGCCCCGACAGTTATCAGCCCCAGCATTTT
CASSPDSYQPQHF
>-|15|-|TRBJ2-2|TRBV5-1
TGCGCCAGCAGTTTAGGGGTGAAGGGGTCCGGGGAGCTGTTTTTT
CASSLGVKGSGELFF
>TRBD1|15|-|TRBJ2-3|TRBV9
TGTGCCAGCAGCGCGTGGGACAGGAGCACAGATACGCAGTATTTT
CASSAWDRSTDTQYF
>-|12|-|TRBJ2-1|TRBV9
TGTGCCAGCAGCGACACGCCGGATGAGCAGTTCTTC
CASSDTPDEQFF
>-|17|-|TRBJ2-3|TRBV21-1
TGTGCCAGCAGCAAAGGGAGTCCGGGACAGGGAACAGATACGCAGTATTTT
CASSKGSPGQGTDTQYF
>TRBD2|14|few|TRBJ2-7|TRBV30
TGTGCCTGGAGTGTAGGTACTAGCGGCTACGAGCAGTACTTC
CAWSVGTSGYEQYF